What follows describes a single T cell receptor beta chain. This record belongs to a study of blood T cell repertoires in COVID-19. V lost 8 bases to trimming and J lost 3 bases, with 8 bases between them. The germline V gene encodes CDR1 LGHNA and CDR2 YNFKEQ. This CDR3 comprises 11 residues. Only in-frame clones appear in the TCRdb table, and some are missing; sequencing was by immunoSEQ multiplex PCR. This table holds some 70,000 clones, approximately 91% found once. The chain uses TRBV4-2 and TRBJ2-7; no firm D call. The sequence was obtained from a human donor with active COVID-19. The donor label of this sample is uncertain. Material for sequencing was peripheral blood. CDR3 protein: CASATGYEQYF. The DNA for the CDR3 is TGTGCCAGCGCGACGGGCTACGAGCAGTACTTC.